Shown below are 28 T cell receptor beta chains from a single sample sequenced in a study of CD8 T cells in Susac syndrome. Random hexamers were used to reverse transcribe the RNA input (about 0.45 to 1 ug). MiXCR was run by TCRdb on the immunoSEQ multiplex PCR reads, yielding one entry per CDR3 protein. The table lists some 190,000 distinct CDR3 sequences, roughly 93% of them singletons, with under 0.2% in the top ten. Specimen: CD4+ T cells from PBMCs. The receptors come from a human donor with Susac syndrome.

The chain carries TRBV1 and TRBJ2-1. TRBV1 is a known pseudogene. The CDR3 is 10 residues long. This chain's CDR3 is CTSPLIEQFF. The CDR3 DNA reads TGCACCAGCCCTTTGATTGAGCAGTTCTTC.

The chain combines TRBV9 with TRBJ1-1, with D tentatively TRBD1 (6 bases). Germline V gene sequence: CDR1 SGDLS, CDR2 YYNGEE. The ends were cut back, 4 bases at V and 5 bases at J, with 18 bases in the middle. The CDR3 has 15 residues. Here the CDR3 reads CASSPHPQGGTEAFF. As DNA, the CDR3 is TGTGCCAGCAGCCCCCATCCACAGGGCGGGACTGAAGCTTTCTTT.

The rearrangement joins TRBV29-1 to TRBJ1-1, with D possibly TRBD1 on 5 matching bases. The CDR3 spans 13 residues. CDR1 and CDR2 (germline): SQVTM, ANQGSEA. This CDR3 is CSYCEGWGTEAFF. As DNA, the CDR3 is TGCAGTTATTGTGAGGGGTGGGGCACTGAAGCTTTCTTT.

The chain couples TRBV29-1 to TRBJ2-3, with 10 bases that match TRBD2. V was clipped by 5 bases and J by 6 bases; unmatched bases: 8. Germline CDR1 is SQVTM and CDR2 is ANQGSEA. The CDR3 is made up of 14 amino acids. CDR3 in DNA: TGCAGCGTTCTAGAAGCGGGGGGGCATGATACGCAGTATTTT. Translating it yields CSVLEAGGHDTQYF.

DNA of the CDR3: TGCAGCGTTGTTAGGGCAGAGACCCAGTACTTC. Translated, it gives CSVVRAETQYF. The V gene is TRBV29-1, the J gene TRBJ2-5; no clear D gene. Germline values: CDR1 SQVTM, CDR2 ANQGSEA. The CDR3 runs to 11 residues. The V gene lost 4 bases and the J gene lost 4 bases, with 7 bases spanning the gap. The full variable domain, rest sourced from reference TRBV29-1 and TRBJ2-5, is SAVISQKPSRDICQRGTSLTIQCQVDSQVTMMFWYRQQPGQSLTLIATANQGSEATYESGFVIDKFPISRPNLTFSTLTVSNMSPEDSSIYLCSVVRAETQYFGPGTRLLVL.

The chain carries TRBV4-3 and TRBJ1-4; D is undetermined. Trimming shortened V by 3 bases and J by 0 bases, and 11 bases separated the two germline ends. Germline V CDR1 and CDR2: LGHNA, YSLEER. The length of the CDR3 is 16 residues. The CDR3 loop is CASSHLGRSTNEKLFF. The CDR3 DNA follows: TGCGCCAGCAGCCACCTAGGGAGGTCAACTAATGAAAAACTGTTTTTT.

The chain couples TRBV12-3 or TRBV12-4 to TRBJ1-1, with D perhaps matching TRBD1 (6 bases). V was shortened by 7 bases and J by 8 bases, with 14 bases between the two germline ends. The CDR3 totals 12 residues. In DNA form, the CDR3 reads TGTGCCAGCAAAAAGACAGGCCCAGAAGCTTTCTTT. Protein product: CASKKTGPEAFF.

CDR3 loop: CASSLGRGLGGRYNEQFF. CDR3 in DNA: TGTGCCAGCAGCTTAGGGAGAGGGCTTGGTGGACGCTACAATGAGCAGTTCTTC. The chain combines TRBV7-2 with TRBJ2-1; D may be TRBD2 (5 bases). The V end lost 1 base, the J end lost 3 bases, and 19 bases lay between the germline ends. CDR1 is SGHTA, CDR2 FQGNSA, per germline. The CDR3 totals 18 residues.

CDR3 nucleotides: TGTGCCAGCAAGGGGACAGGGGGCGTTTGGACTGAAGCTTTCTTT. Translation: CASKGTGGVWTEAFF. The chain couples TRBV2 to TRBJ1-1; 12 bases fit TRBD1. Germline V gives CDR1 SNHLY, CDR2 FYNNEI. The CDR3 spans 15 residues. Trimming cost V 7 bases and J 5 bases; bases outside gene matches: 8. The variable domain in full, with the rest retrieved from reference TRBV2 and TRBJ1-1, is EPEVTQTPSHQVTQMGQEVILRCVPISNHLYFYWYRQILGQKVEFLVSFYNNEISEKSEIFDDQFSVERPDGSNFTLKIRSTKLEDSAMYFCASKGTGGVWTEAFFGQGTRLTVV.

The rearrangement joins TRBV7-9 to TRBJ2-4; tentatively, D is TRBD1 (6 bases). CDR1 is SEHNR, CDR2 FQNEAQ, per germline (reference sequence). V shed 5 bases and J shed 0 bases, with 14 bases lying between them. This CDR3 contains 16 residues. The CDR3 is CASSRGQELAKNIQYF. In nucleotides, the CDR3 is TGTGCCAGCAGCCGGGGACAAGAACTAGCCAAAAACATTCAGTACTTC.

This chain joins TRBV2 and TRBJ2-4; D may be TRBD1 (6 bases). Germline V gene data show CDR1 as SNHLY and CDR2 as FYNNEI. V was pared by 6 bases and J by 10 bases, with 16 bases between. The CDR3 has 13 residues. CDR3 protein: CASRTQGQIIQYF. CDR3 nucleotides: TGTGCCAGCAGGACCCAAGGACAGATTATTCAGTACTTC.

This chain connects TRBV7-2 to TRBJ2-7; the D is unclear. Trimming took 2 bases from V and 2 from J, leaving 7 bases between them. The germline V gene has CDR1 SGHTA and CDR2 FQGNSA. CDR3 length: 13 amino acids. This CDR3 is CASSLNSTYEQYF. CDR3 bases: TGTGCCAGCAGCTTAAACAGCACCTACGAGCAGTACTTC.

The chain uses TRBV9 and TRBJ1-2; D gene unclear. The length of the CDR3 is 15 residues. The V gene's germline CDR1 is SGDLS and CDR2 YYNGEE. V dropped 0 bases and J dropped 1 base, with 10 bases sitting between them. The CDR3 sequence is CASSVGQLNNYGYTF. For the CDR3, the DNA is TGTGCCAGCAGCGTAGGGCAGCTAAATAACTATGGCTACACCTTC. The complete variable domain, with remaining parts taken from reference TRBV9 and TRBJ1-2, reads DSGVTQTPKHLITATGQRVTLRCSPRSGDLSVYWYQQSLDQGLQFLIQYYNGEERAKGNILERFSAQQFPDLHSELNLSSLELGDSALYFCASSVGQLNNYGYTFGSGTRLTVV.

This clonotype was seen a single time. The V call is TRBV20-1, the J call TRBJ1-2, with 7 bases that match TRBD1. Trimming cost V 6 bases and J 5 bases; bases outside gene matches: 3. The CDR3 extends over 11 amino acids. Per the germline V gene, CDR1 is DFQATT and CDR2 is SNEGSKA (reference sequence). The CDR3 DNA reads TGCAGTGCCAAGACAGGGTATGGCTACACCTTC. Protein product: CSAKTGYGYTF.

This rearrangement joins TRBV20-1 to TRBJ2-3, with 9 bases aligning to TRBD2. CDR3 length: 15 amino acids. CDR1 DFQATT and CDR2 SNEGSKA come from the germline V gene (reference sequence). Germline trimming cut 6 bases from V and 0 bases from J; bases unmatched to any gene: 7. Here the CDR3 DNA reads TGCAGTGCCGCCCCCCTAGCGGGGAGCACAGATACGCAGTATTTT. It yields the protein CSAAPLAGSTDTQYF.

V usage is TRBV20-1 and J usage is TRBJ2-1, with D possibly called TRBD1 or TRBD2 (5 bases each). This CDR3 region has 14 residues. Germline CDR1 and CDR2: DFQATT and SNEGSKA (reference sequence). V was cut by 5 bases and J by 5 bases, with 16 bases left in between. The CDR3: CSASGPRAHNEQFF. The DNA of the CDR3 is TGCAGTGCTTCGGGACCCCGAGCACACAATGAGCAGTTCTTC.

The chain couples TRBV15 to TRBJ2-7; a possible D gene is TRBD1 (6 bases). Germline-derived CDR1 and CDR2 are LNHNV and YYDKDF (reference sequence). The CDR3 is made up of 15 amino acids. V lost 2 bases, J lost 5 bases, and 16 bases lay in between. The DNA of the CDR3 is TGTGCCACCAGCAGACCGGGACAAAACATCCACGAGCAGTACTTC. It specifies CATSRPGQNIHEQYF. Drawing the rest from reference TRBV15 and TRBJ2-7, the complete variable domain is DAMVIQNPRYQVTQFGKPVTLSCSQTLNHNVMYWYQQKSSQAPKLLFHYYDKDFNNEADTPDNFQSRRPNTSFCFLDIRSPGLGDTAMYLCATSRPGQNIHEQYFGPGTRLTVT.

The rearrangement links TRBV20-1 to TRBJ2-7; 11 bases match TRBD2. J lost 0 bases, V lost 0 bases, and 13 bases had no gene match. The CDR3 spans 19 residues. The germline gives CDR1 DFQATT, CDR2 SNEGSKA (reference sequence). The CDR3 sequence: CSARDPQTSGGPGSYEQYF. The CDR3 region has the DNA TGCAGTGCTAGAGATCCCCAAACTAGCGGGGGCCCTGGCTCCTACGAGCAGTACTTC.

This clonotype was observed a single time. This chain uses TRBV24-1 with TRBJ2-7; 11 positions match TRBD1. J lost 3 bases, V lost 5 bases, and 8 bases had no gene match. This CDR3 has 16 residues. Germline CDR1 and CDR2: KGHDR and SFDVKD. The chain's CDR3 is CATSAPTGTGGYEQYF. CDR3 sequence (DNA): TGTGCCACCAGTGCGCCAACCGGGACAGGGGGCTACGAGCAGTACTTC.

The chain links TRBV20-1 to TRBJ2-2, with 7 nucleotides matching TRBD2. The CDR3 runs 14 residues. J was trimmed by 5 bases and V by 1 base; bases with no gene match: 4. The germline V gene has CDR1 DFQATT and CDR2 SNEGSKA (reference sequence). The CDR3 spells CSARGGGGTGELFF. In nucleotides, the CDR3 is TGCAGTGCTAGAGGCGGGGGAGGGACCGGGGAGCTGTTTTTT.

This sequence joins TRBV20-1 and TRBJ1-6; maybe TRBD1 (5 bases). The germline gives CDR1 DFQATT, CDR2 SNEGSKA (reference sequence). CDR3 length equals 16 residues. Trimming stripped 2 bases from V and 8 bases from J, with 19 bases between. The CDR3 sequence is CSARSNPGGDYSPLHF. In DNA, the CDR3 is TGCAGTGCTAGATCAAACCCGGGGGGGGACTATTCACCCCTCCACTTT.

The rearrangement uses TRBV20-1 and TRBJ2-1, with a weak D call TRBD2 (6 bases). CDR1 is DFQATT, CDR2 SNEGSKA, per germline (reference sequence). Trimming took off 5 bases at V and 5 bases at J, with 10 bases between the two ends. CDR3 size: 12 residues. CDR3 sequence: CSARGYDNEQFF. The CDR3 DNA reads TGCAGTGCTCGGGGGTATGACAATGAGCAGTTCTTC.

This clonotype appeared once. The chain carries TRBV7-3 and TRBJ2-1; possible D gene TRBD2, 6 bases. V was pared by 6 bases and J by 3 bases, with 18 bases between. This CDR3 is built from 16 residues. Germline assignment: CDR1 SGHTA and CDR2 FQGTGA. In nucleotides, the CDR3 is TGTGCCAGCAGTTATCTCGGGGACTTAGACTACAATGAGCAGTTCTTC. It encodes CASSYLGDLDYNEQFF.

This chain connects TRBV29-1 to TRBJ1-2; no clear D. V shed 4 bases and J shed 0 bases, with 21 bases lying between them. From germline, CDR1 is SQVTM and CDR2 ANQGSEA. CDR3 length equals 17 residues. The CDR3 DNA follows: TGCAGCGTTGTCGGGGTTTCAGGACGGCTAGCTAACTATGGCTACACCTTC. It translates to CSVVGVSGRLANYGYTF. The full variable domain, with the rest looked up from reference TRBV29-1 and TRBJ1-2, is SAVISQKPSRDICQRGTSLTIQCQVDSQVTMMFWYRQQPGQSLTLIATANQGSEATYESGFVIDKFPISRPNLTFSTLTVSNMSPEDSSIYLCSVVGVSGRLANYGYTFGSGTRLTVV.

V and J are TRBV4-1 and TRBJ2-1; 10 nucleotides line up with TRBD2. The trim removed 1 base at V and 6 bases at J, leaving 3 bases unmatched. Germline V gene lookup returns CDR1 MGHRA and CDR2 YSYEKL. The CDR3 consists of 15 residues. Here the CDR3 reads CASSQGSGGTNEQFF. CDR3 bases: TGCGCCAGCAGCCAAGGTAGCGGGGGGACCAATGAGCAGTTCTTC.

The chain combines TRBV6-2 or TRBV6-3 with TRBJ1-5; 10 nucleotides line up with TRBD1. Germline V CDR1 and CDR2: MNHEY, SVGEGT. The CDR3 extends over 18 amino acids. V lost 0 bases, J lost 0 bases, and 5 bases stayed unmatched. The CDR3 here is CASSYSGQGIPSNQPQHF. The CDR3 coding sequence is TGTGCCAGCAGTTACTCGGGACAGGGGATTCCTAGCAATCAGCCCCAGCATTTT.

The rearrangement joins TRBV11-3 to TRBJ2-5; D is unresolved. Trimming took off 5 bases at V and 2 bases at J, with 6 bases between the two ends. There are 12 residues in the CDR3. CDR1 SGHNT and CDR2 YENEEA come from the germline V gene. CDR3 residues: CASSDGQETQYF. The CDR3 region has the DNA TGTGCCAGCAGCGACGGACAAGAGACCCAGTACTTC. Filled out from reference TRBV11-3 and TRBJ2-5, the complete variable domain reads EAGVVQSPRYKIIEKKQPVAFWCNPISGHNTLYWYLQNLGQGPELLIRYENEEAVDDSQLPKDRFSAERLKGVDSTLKIQPAELGDSAVYLCASSDGQETQYFGPGTRLLVL.

This chain joins TRBV7-2 and TRBJ1-6; D may be TRBD1 (5 bases). The CDR3 has 13 amino acids. V was cut by 5 bases and J by 10 bases, with 12 bases left in between. From germline, CDR1 is SGHTA and CDR2 FQGNSA. CDR3 protein: CASSGRGKSPLHF. As DNA, the CDR3 is TGTGCCAGCAGCGGTAGGGGAAAATCACCCCTCCACTTT.